Each of the 4 T cell receptor beta chains below was sequenced from the same sample in a study of Ad26.COV2.S vaccination and SARS-CoV-2 variants. Treatment reported: around 19 received Ad26.COV2.S at low or high dose, single or two shots; roughly five received placebo; per-sample allocation not given. On day 63 after the first injection, vaccine and placebo recipients gave samples. The repertoire was sequenced with immunoSEQ multiplex PCR; TCRdb's copy has only in-frame clones and lacks some. The sample lists hundreds of thousands of clones, about 85% occurring once. Specimen: peripheral blood, collected in a trial of Ad26.COV2.S vaccine versus placebo. These receptors were taken from a person aged 18 to 65 who received the Ad26.COV2.S COVID-19 vaccine or a placebo.

This clone appeared once. V usage is TRBV6-1 and J usage is TRBJ1-1; a weak D match, TRBD1 (5 bases). Germline-derived CDR1 and CDR2 are MNHNS and SASEGT. V shed 4 bases and J shed 0 bases, with 18 bases lying between them. The CDR3 runs to 17 residues. CDR3 DNA: TGTGCCAGCAGTGTACCGGGACGCCAAGAGGTGAACACTGAAGCTTTCTTT. As protein: CASSVPGRQEVNTEAFF.

Comments on this clone: Other DNA sequences within the sample encode an identical CDR3. V and J are TRBV7-3 and TRBJ2-2; D remains unclear. The length of the CDR3 is 15 residues. Trimming left V 2 bases short and J 0 bases short, with 7 bases between. Germline V lookup: CDR1 SGHTA, CDR2 FQGTGA. CDR3 bases: TGTGCCAGCAGCTTACAAGGCGCGAACACCGGGGAGCTGTTTTTT. It translates to CASSLQGANTGELFF. The variable domain in full, completed from reference TRBV7-3 and TRBJ2-2, reads GAGVSQTPSNKVTEKGKYVELRCDPISGHTALYWYRQSLGQGPEFLIYFQGTGAADDSGLPNDRFFAVRPEGSVSTLKIQRTERGDSAVYLCASSLQGANTGELFFGEGSRLTVL.

The chain combines TRBV14 with TRBJ1-2; no reliable D call. Trimming stripped 1 base from V and 3 bases from J, with 9 bases between. The V gene's germline CDR1 is SGHDN and CDR2 FVKESK. The CDR3 contains 14 residues. The CDR3 is CASSQVSLDYGYTF. CDR3 sequence (DNA): TGTGCCAGCAGCCAAGTTAGTTTGGACTATGGCTACACCTTC. The whole variable domain, filled in from reference TRBV14 and TRBJ1-2, reads EAGVTQFPSHSVIEKGQTVTLRCDPISGHDNLYWYRRVMGKEIKFLLHFVKESKQDESGMPNNRFLAERTGGTYSTLKVQPAELEDSGVYFCASSQVSLDYGYTFGSGTRLTVV.

This clone has a handful of counts. V is TRBV4-2 and J is TRBJ1-2, with D perhaps TRBD1 (6 bases). The CDR3 consists of 12 residues. The germline V gene encodes CDR1 LGHNA and CDR2 YNFKEQ. V was pared by 7 bases and J by 5 bases, with 11 bases between. The CDR3 loop is CASTIGGYGYTF. In nucleotides, the CDR3 is TGTGCCAGCACCATAGGGGGATATGGCTACACCTTC.